Listed below are T cell receptor beta chains from one sample, sequenced in a study of blood T cell repertoires in COVID-19. Generated by immunoSEQ multiplex PCR, the TCRdb table keeps only in-frame clones and is missing some. The table shows 150,000 to 200,000 clones, with more than 75% occurring only once. Material for sequencing was peripheral blood. These receptors were collected from a man in his sixties with active or convalescent COVID-19. CDR3s include the opening cysteine and the closing phenylalanine or tryptophan. The order of the fields is V gene, J gene, CDR3 length, D gene, CDR3 protein, CDR3 DNA. A D gene is named only where the DNA matches it firmly.

V gene: TRBV6-5; J gene: TRBJ1-2; CDR3 length: 13; D gene: .; CDR3 protein: CASSPDNSYGYTF; CDR3 DNA: TGTGCCAGCAGCCCCGACAATTCGTATGGCTACACCTTC
V gene: TRBV2; J gene: TRBJ1-2; CDR3 length: 13; D gene: TRBD1; CDR3 protein: CASRTGALYGYTF; CDR3 DNA: TGTGCCAGCAGGACAGGGGCCCTCTATGGCTACACCTTC
V gene: TRBV19; J gene: TRBJ2-7; CDR3 length: 13; D gene: .; CDR3 protein: CATSGQGRYEQYF; CDR3 DNA: TGTGCCACTAGCGGACAGGGTCGTTACGAGCAGTACTTC
V gene: TRBV11-3; J gene: TRBJ2-1; CDR3 length: 17; D gene: TRBD2; CDR3 protein: CASSLSGAGGPYNEQFF; CDR3 DNA: TGTGCCAGCAGCTTAAGCGGAGCGGGGGGCCCTTACAATGAGCAGTTCTTC
V gene: TRBV18; J gene: TRBJ1-1; CDR3 length: 16; D gene: .; CDR3 protein: CASSLEQVSGNTEAFF; CDR3 DNA: TGTGCCAGCTCACTCGAACAGGTTTCGGGCAACACTGAAGCTTTCTTT
V gene: TRBV13; J gene: TRBJ1-1; CDR3 length: 15; D gene: .; CDR3 protein: CASSRTTGRWTEAFF; CDR3 DNA: TGTGCCAGCAGCCGTACAACAGGGAGATGGACTGAAGCTTTCTTT
V gene: TRBV24-1; J gene: TRBJ2-1; CDR3 length: 13; D gene: TRBD2; CDR3 protein: CATSEPSGGEQFF; CDR3 DNA: TGTGCCACCAGTGAACCCTCGGGGGGGGAACAGTTCTTC
V gene: TRBV29-1; J gene: TRBJ2-1; CDR3 length: 15; D gene: .; CDR3 protein: CSVSFGASSYNEQFF; CDR3 DNA: TGCAGCGTCTCTTTTGGGGCTAGCTCCTACAATGAGCAGTTCTTC
V gene: TRBV4-2; J gene: TRBJ1-5; CDR3 length: 14; D gene: .; CDR3 protein: CASSQAGAGQPQHF; CDR3 DNA: TGTGCCAGCAGCCAAGCAGGGGCAGGCCAGCCCCAGCATTTT
V gene: TRBV6-1; J gene: TRBJ1-5; CDR3 length: 13; D gene: .; CDR3 protein: CASSESRVQPQHF; CDR3 DNA: TGTGCCAGCAGTGAGAGCAGGGTACAGCCCCAGCATTTT
V gene: TRBV7-9; J gene: TRBJ2-2; CDR3 length: 16; D gene: .; CDR3 protein: CASSPPRDKPTGELFF; CDR3 DNA: TGTGCCAGCAGCCCCCCCCGGGACAAACCCACCGGGGAGCTGTTTTTT
V gene: TRBV9; J gene: TRBJ2-3; CDR3 length: 15; D gene: .; CDR3 protein: CASSVSPLSTDTQYF; CDR3 DNA: TGTGCCAGCAGCGTATCCCCTCTAAGCACAGATACGCAGTATTTT
V gene: TRBV7-8; J gene: TRBJ2-2; CDR3 length: 15; D gene: TRBD1; CDR3 protein: CASSYRQGASGELFF; CDR3 DNA: TGTGCCAGCAGCTACCGACAGGGGGCTAGCGGGGAGCTGTTTTTT
V gene: TRBV7-9; J gene: TRBJ2-1; CDR3 length: 14; D gene: TRBD2; CDR3 protein: CASSLRPSGRRQFF; CDR3 DNA: TGTGCCAGCAGCCTCCGACCTAGCGGGAGGCGGCAGTTCTTC
V gene: TRBV7-7; J gene: TRBJ2-1; CDR3 length: 15; D gene: .; CDR3 protein: CASSQGPGGHNEQFF; CDR3 DNA: TGTGCCAGCAGCCAGGGGCCCGGAGGCCACAATGAGCAGTTCTTC
V gene: TRBV5-4; J gene: TRBJ2-2; CDR3 length: 16; D gene: TRBD1; CDR3 protein: CASSFRGGIGTGELFF; CDR3 DNA: TGTGCCAGCAGCTTTCGAGGGGGCATCGGCACCGGGGAGCTGTTTTTT
V gene: TRBV11-1; J gene: TRBJ2-1; CDR3 length: 13; D gene: .; CDR3 protein: CASSRPGADEQFF; CDR3 DNA: TGTGCCAGCAGCCGCCCTGGGGCCGATGAGCAGTTCTTC
V gene: TRBV5-1; J gene: TRBJ1-1; CDR3 length: 12; D gene: .; CDR3 protein: CASSVPDSEAFF; CDR3 DNA: TGCGCCAGCAGCGTTCCCGACAGTGAAGCTTTCTTT
V gene: TRBV4-1; J gene: TRBJ2-5; CDR3 length: 16; D gene: TRBD2; CDR3 protein: CASSQEGLAGWETQYF; CDR3 DNA: TGCGCCAGCAGCCAAGAAGGCCTAGCGGGGTGGGAGACCCAGTACTTC
V gene: TRBV5-1; J gene: TRBJ2-1; CDR3 length: 17; D gene: TRBD2; CDR3 protein: CASSPHGGGALSNEQFF; CDR3 DNA: TGCGCCAGCAGCCCGCACGGCGGGGGGGCCCTCTCCAATGAGCAGTTCTTC
V gene: TRBV11-2; J gene: TRBJ1-3; CDR3 length: 14; D gene: .; CDR3 protein: CASSSQGSGNTIYF; CDR3 DNA: TGTGCCAGCAGCTCCCAGGGGTCCGGAAACACCATATATTTT
V gene: TRBV5-1; J gene: TRBJ1-4; CDR3 length: 16; D gene: .; CDR3 protein: CASSLRGIGTNEKLFF; CDR3 DNA: TGCGCCAGCAGCTTGAGGGGGATTGGAACTAATGAAAAACTGTTTTTT
V gene: TRBV4-1; J gene: TRBJ2-1; CDR3 length: 13; D gene: TRBD2; CDR3 protein: CASSQASGYKQFF; CDR3 DNA: TGCGCCAGCAGCCAAGCTAGCGGGTACAAGCAGTTCTTC